Listed here are 30 T cell receptor beta chains from one sample, sequenced in a study of CD8 T cells in Susac syndrome. When the RNA was reverse transcribed, random hexamers were used with an input of about 0.5 to 1 ug. In TCRdb, the immunoSEQ multiplex PCR reads were re-called with MiXCR into one record per CDR3 protein. The table records some 120,000 distinct CDR3 sequences, roughly 96% of them present only once. The sample consisted of CD4+ T cells from PBMCs. Receptor source: a human donor in good health.

This chain joins TRBV28 and TRBJ2-2; a possible D gene is TRBD1 (5 bases). Germline-derived CDR1 and CDR2 are MDHEN and SYDVKM. CDR3 length: 13 amino acids. V lost 6 bases to trimming and J lost 1 base, with 6 bases between them. CDR3 coding DNA: TGTGCCAGCAGCAGGGAGAACACCGGGGAGCTGTTTTTT. It specifies CASSRENTGELFF.

This chain connects TRBV7-9 to TRBJ2-1; TRBD1 might be the D (5 bases). Deletions cut 5 bases from V and 0 bases from J, with 11 bases between. This CDR3 is built from 15 residues. Germline V gene sequence: CDR1 SEHNR, CDR2 FQNEAQ (reference sequence). The CDR3 DNA sequence: TGTGCCAGCAGCCCAGGGTTACTCTCCTACAATGAGCAGTTCTTC. Translation: CASSPGLLSYNEQFF.

The rearrangement links TRBV9 to TRBJ2-5; possibly TRBD1 for D (6 bases). Trimming took 0 bases from V and 4 from J, leaving 16 bases between them. The CDR3 has 16 residues. Germline V gives CDR1 SGDLS, CDR2 YYNGEE. The CDR3 nucleotides are TGTGCCAGCAGCGTAGGTGGGGTTCAGGGGCGAGAGACCCAGTACTTC. This encodes CASSVGGVQGRETQYF.

The chain has TRBV6-6 and TRBJ2-5; 8 bases are shared with TRBD2. This CDR3 is built from 13 residues. The V segment lost 7 bases and the J segment 3 bases; nucleotides outside the gene matches: 4. The germline V gene has CDR1 MNHNY and CDR2 SVGAGI (reference sequence). The CDR3 sequence is CASTPAGEETQYF. The CDR3 nucleotides read TGTGCCAGCACTCCAGCGGGAGAAGAGACCCAGTACTTC.

The chain recombines TRBV7-2 with TRBJ2-7, with D perhaps TRBD1 (5 bases). The germline V and J ends were trimmed by 5 bases and 3 bases, with 17 bases remaining between them. The V gene's germline CDR1 is SGHTA and CDR2 FQGNSA. This CDR3 spans 15 amino acids. The CDR3 loop reads CASSRSDKDLYEQYF. As DNA, the CDR3 is TGTGCCAGCAGCCGCTCGGACAAGGACCTCTACGAGCAGTACTTC.

The chain has TRBV2 and TRBJ2-7; the D call may be TRBD1 or TRBD2 (5 bases each). The CDR3 has 15 amino acids. V was trimmed by 10 bases and J by 0 bases, leaving 19 bases between them. From germline, CDR1 is SNHLY and CDR2 FYNNEI. For the CDR3, the DNA is TGTGCCACCGAAACTCCCGGGGCTAGCTCCTACGAGCAGTACTTC. It yields the protein CATETPGASSYEQYF.

The chain links TRBV5-1 to TRBJ2-5; D unclear. Germline V gene data show CDR1 as SGHRS and CDR2 as YFSETQ. Trimming took off 2 bases at V and 3 bases at J, with 11 bases between the two ends. The CDR3 consists of 14 residues. DNA for the CDR3: TGCGCCAGCAGCTTCAGAGCAGGAGAAGAGACCCAGTACTTC. This translates into CASSFRAGEETQYF.

The chain is built from TRBV27 and TRBJ2-5; 12 nucleotides line up with TRBD1. The trim removed 4 bases at V and 5 bases at J, leaving 5 bases unmatched. CDR1 is MNHEY and CDR2 is SMNVEV in the germline V gene (reference sequence). The CDR3 sequence is 15 residues long. CDR3 residues: CASSSGTGGRETQYF. The DNA for the CDR3 is TGTGCCAGCAGTTCCGGGACAGGGGGCCGGGAGACCCAGTACTTC.

The chain links TRBV23-1 to TRBJ2-3, with D tentatively TRBD1 or TRBD2 (5 bases each). TRBV23-1 is identified as an open reading frame with a role that is uncertain. The CDR3 spans 18 residues. V lost 2 bases and J 4 bases, leaving 22 bases between the germline ends. CDR3 protein: CASSQNRDQRTQADTQYF. CDR3 coding DNA: TGCGCCAGCAGTCAAAACCGGGACCAAAGAACGCAGGCAGATACGCAGTATTTT.

The chain recombines TRBV20-1 with TRBJ2-5; no firm D call. This CDR3 is built from 11 residues. V was pared by 5 bases and J by 7 bases, with 11 bases between. The V gene's germline CDR1 is DFQATT and CDR2 SNEGSKA (reference sequence). Here the CDR3 reads CSAFRLGTQYF. In nucleotides, the CDR3 is TGCAGTGCTTTTAGGCTGGGGACCCAGTACTTC.

The gene calls are TRBV7-9 and TRBJ1-5; D not resolved. Germline V CDR1 and CDR2: SEHNR, FQNEAQ (reference sequence). CDR3 size: 15 residues. Trimming pared 0 bases from V and 4 bases from J, leaving 10 bases between. The CDR3 reads CASSLAASGNQPQHF. CDR3 bases: TGTGCCAGCAGCTTAGCGGCCTCCGGGAATCAGCCCCAGCATTTT.

The gene calls are TRBV7-2 and TRBJ2-2; 8 bases agree with TRBD1. V shed 0 bases and J 6 bases; nucleotides not matched to a gene: 6. Germline V gene data show CDR1 as SGHTA and CDR2 as FQGNSA. The CDR3 spans 16 residues. CDR3 amino acids: CASSLAGRGLAGELFF. The CDR3 DNA sequence: TGTGCCAGCAGCTTAGCGGGCAGGGGGCTCGCCGGGGAGCTGTTTTTT. Complete variable domain (other parts from reference TRBV7-2 and TRBJ2-2): GAGVSQSPSNKVTEKGKDVELRCDPISGHTALYWYRQSLGQGLEFLIYFQGNSAPDKSGLPSDRFSAERTGGSVSTLTIQRTQQEDSAVYLCASSLAGRGLAGELFFGEGSRLTVL.

The genes are TRBV20-1 and TRBJ2-5, with 10 bases identical to TRBD2. Germline V CDR1 and CDR2: DFQATT, SNEGSKA (reference sequence). The CDR3 extends over 15 amino acids. The J segment lost 5 bases and the V segment lost 3 bases, leaving 9 bases of the junction unmatched. The CDR3 coding sequence is TGCAGTGCTAGGGTAACTAGCGGGGCCAAGGAGACCCAGTACTTC. The encoded protein is CSARVTSGAKETQYF.

The chain recombines TRBV7-9 with TRBJ2-7, with 8 bases identical to TRBD2. Germline V lookup: CDR1 SEHNR, CDR2 FQNEAQ (reference sequence). Losses at the gene ends were 3 bases for V and 7 bases for J; bases not matched to a gene: 11. This CDR3 is 15 amino acids long. The CDR3 nucleotides read TGTGCCAGCAGCTTTGGACTAGCAGAGGTCGATGAGCAGTACTTC. Its protein product is CASSFGLAEVDEQYF.

CDR3 DNA: TGTGCCAGCAGCCAGAGGGAGAAACAGAATGAGCAGTTCTTC. It yields the protein CASSQREKQNEQFF. The chain has TRBV4-2 and TRBJ2-1; D might be TRBD2 (5 bases). The V end was cut by 3 bases, the J end by 7 bases, with 13 bases between. Germline CDR1 LGHNA, CDR2 YNFKEQ. This CDR3 comprises 14 residues.

The rearrangement links TRBV20-1 to TRBJ1-1; 7 bases match TRBD1. Germline V gene data show CDR1 as DFQATT and CDR2 as SNEGSKA (reference sequence). V lost 5 bases and J lost 1; bases outside the gene matches: 4. This CDR3 contains 13 residues. The CDR3 DNA sequence: TGCAGTGCTTACAGGGGCCCGAACACTGAAGCTTTCTTT. Its protein is CSAYRGPNTEAFF.

The CDR3 region has the DNA TGCGCCAGCAGTGACAGGGGGCAGGTGAACACTGAAGCTTTCTTT. This translates into CASSDRGQVNTEAFF. The chain combines TRBV10-2 with TRBJ1-1; 8 bases match TRBD1. This CDR3 is 15 amino acids long. The V and J ends lost 3 bases and 0 bases, in that order; junction bases with no gene match: 3. From germline, CDR1 is WSHSY and CDR2 SAAADI.

The chain's CDR3 is CSVPLAGGPGDTQYF. The DNA of the CDR3 is TGCAGCGTTCCTCTAGCGGGAGGGCCAGGAGATACGCAGTATTTT. This sequence joins TRBV29-1 and TRBJ2-3; 12 positions match TRBD2. The germline CDR1 and CDR2 sequences are SQVTM and ANQGSEA. With V trimmed by 5 bases and J by 5 bases, 8 bases remained unmatched. The CDR3 extends over 15 amino acids.

The chain recombines TRBV7-2 with TRBJ2-1; D unclear. The V end was cut by 4 bases, the J end by 12 bases, with 16 bases between. The CDR3 consists of 13 residues. CDR1 SGHTA and CDR2 FQGNSA come from the germline V gene. In nucleotides, the CDR3 is TGTGCCAGCAGCTCCCCGGCGCGCCCCCGGCAGTTCTTC. Its protein is CASSSPARPRQFF.

This chain uses TRBV21-1 with TRBJ2-1; the D call of TRBD1 is as the table states it, not checked on the DNA. TRBV21-1 has pseudogene status. The CDR3 runs 17 residues. The CDR3, as DNA: TGTGCCAGCAGCAAAGACGGGACAGGGGACTCCGACAATGAGCAGTTCTTC. Its protein is CASSKDGTGDSDNEQFF.

This sequence joins TRBV5-1 and TRBJ2-7; 8 nucleotides match TRBD1. Looked up from germline, CDR1 is SGHRS and CDR2 is YFSETQ. This CDR3 region has 14 residues. J gave up 0 bases and V 8 bases, and 7 bases lay outside the gene matches. The CDR3 coding sequence is TGCGCCAGTATGAGACAGGGGCACTCCTACGAGCAGTACTTC. Translated, it gives CASMRQGHSYEQYF.

The genes are TRBV29-1 and TRBJ2-2; D may be TRBD1 (5 bases). CDR1 and CDR2 from the germline V gene are SQVTM and ANQGSEA. The V gene lost 6 bases and the J gene lost 6 bases, with 17 bases spanning the gap. The CDR3 contains 14 residues. The CDR3 region has the DNA TGCAGCGTCCTTCTCCAGGGTCTAGCCGGGGAGCTGTTTTTT. This encodes CSVLLQGLAGELFF.

This clonotype was seen only once. This chain joins TRBV7-2 and TRBJ2-4; possible D gene TRBD1, 6 bases. CDR3 length: 15 residues. Per the germline V gene, CDR1 is SGHTA and CDR2 is FQGNSA. The V gene lost 4 bases and the J gene lost 4 bases, with 14 bases spanning the gap. The DNA of the CDR3 is TGTGCCAGCAGCTCGATGGGGGCGCTGAAAAACATTCAGTACTTC. Translated, it gives CASSSMGALKNIQYF.

This chain joins TRBV7-2 and TRBJ2-4; D is unresolved. The CDR3 runs 12 residues. CDR1 is SGHTA, CDR2 FQGNSA, per germline. Trimming removed 1 base from V and 12 bases from J, with 10 bases in between. The DNA of the CDR3 is TGTGCCAGCAGCTTAGGGTTAACTGCTCAGTACTTC. It translates to CASSLGLTAQYF.

This chain uses TRBV11-2 with TRBJ2-3, with 12 bases lining up with TRBD2. CDR1 and CDR2 from the germline V gene are SGHAT and FQNNGV. V gave up 5 bases and J gave up 4 bases; unmatched junction bases: 7. CDR3 length equals 16 residues. CDR3 sequence reads: CASSLRRLAGADTQYF. CDR3 bases: TGTGCCAGCAGCCTTAGAAGACTAGCGGGAGCAGATACGCAGTATTTT.

The chain recombines TRBV9 with TRBJ2-7, with 8 bases matching TRBD1. The germline V gene encodes CDR1 SGDLS and CDR2 YYNGEE. V gave up 4 bases and J gave up 6 bases; unmatched junction bases: 15. This CDR3 has 16 residues. CDR3 sequence (DNA): TGTGCCAGCAGCCCTCGGACAGGGACAACGTGGAGCGAGCAGTACTTC. Protein product: CASSPRTGTTWSEQYF.

J is TRBJ2-4 and V is TRBV12-3 or TRBV12-4, with a tentative D call TRBD1 (5 bases). The CDR3 has 15 residues. V was shortened by 4 bases and J by 5 bases, with 15 bases between the two germline ends. The CDR3 spells CASSSVGGRENIQYF. The CDR3 DNA follows: TGTGCCAGCAGTTCTGTGGGTGGCAGGGAAAACATTCAGTACTTC.

This clonotype was seen a few times. The CDR3 loop is CSVVTGEVATQYF. In DNA form, the CDR3 reads TGCAGCGTTGTAACAGGGGAAGTGGCGACCCAGTACTTC. The rearrangement uses TRBV29-1 and TRBJ2-5; 7 bases fit TRBD1. The CDR3 totals 13 residues. The V gene end was trimmed by 4 bases and the J gene end by 7 bases; junction bases not matched to a gene: 9. Germline lookup yields CDR1 SQVTM and CDR2 ANQGSEA.

The chain links TRBV5-1 to TRBJ2-6; D might be TRBD2 (6 bases). This CDR3 region has 17 residues. V lost 2 bases and J lost 0, with 12 bases in between. CDR1 and CDR2 (germline): SGHRS, YFSETQ. The CDR3 coding sequence is TGCGCCAGCAGCTTTGGGACTGCTGACTCTGGGGCCAACGTCCTGACTTTC. Encoded protein: CASSFGTADSGANVLTF.

V usage is TRBV18 and J usage is TRBJ2-7; 11 bases are a match to TRBD2. The germline CDR1 and CDR2 sequences are KGHSH and LQKENI. V lost 5 bases to trimming and J lost 6 bases; unmatched junction nucleotides: 6. CDR3 length equals 14 residues. In DNA, the CDR3 is TGTGCCAGCTCAGGAGGACTAGCGGGTGGCGAGCAGTACTTC. Translating it yields CASSGGLAGGEQYF.